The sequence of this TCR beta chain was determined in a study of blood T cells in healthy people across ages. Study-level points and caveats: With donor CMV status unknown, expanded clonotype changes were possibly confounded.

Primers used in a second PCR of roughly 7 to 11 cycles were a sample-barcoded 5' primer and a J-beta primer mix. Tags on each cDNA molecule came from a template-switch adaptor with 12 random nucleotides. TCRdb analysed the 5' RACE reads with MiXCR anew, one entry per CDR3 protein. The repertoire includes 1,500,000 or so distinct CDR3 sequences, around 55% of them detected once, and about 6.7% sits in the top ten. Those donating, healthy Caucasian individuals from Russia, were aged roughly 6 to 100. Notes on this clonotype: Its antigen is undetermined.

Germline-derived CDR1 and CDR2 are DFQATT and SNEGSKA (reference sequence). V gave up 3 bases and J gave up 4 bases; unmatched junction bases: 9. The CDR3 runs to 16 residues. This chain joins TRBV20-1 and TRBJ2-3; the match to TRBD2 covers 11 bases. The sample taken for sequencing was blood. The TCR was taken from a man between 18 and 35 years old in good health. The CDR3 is CSASYGTSGVSDTQYF. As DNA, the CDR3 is TGCAGTGCTAGCTACGGGACTAGCGGAGTTTCAGATACGCAGTATTTT.